The 17 T cell receptor beta chains given below trace back to one sample, sequenced in a study of metastatic and nonmetastatic thyroid tumors. None of the patients had undergone any treatment ahead of thyroid surgery. TCRdb reanalyzed the PCR reads via MiXCR. The table shows tens of thousands of clones, with 9.5% to 15% occurring only once. The sequenced sample consisted of tumor tissue. The receptors originated from a female donor with papillary thyroid cancer or a benign thyroid nodule (not recorded which). Some clones in this sample may be carry-over from other donors' samples.

This clone was seen repeatedly, ten times or more. Written as DNA, the CDR3 is TGTGCCGTCCGGATTAGCGGGATGTACAATGAGCAGTTCTTC. Translated, it gives CAVRISGMYNEQFF. V gene TRBV7-8 combines with J gene TRBJ2-1; TRBD2 agrees at 8 bases. The V and J ends lost 11 bases and 4 bases, in that order; junction bases with no gene match: 10. Looked up from germline, CDR1 is SGHVS and CDR2 is FQNEAQ. The CDR3 sequence is 14 residues long.

Many counts were recorded for this clone. The J gene is TRBJ2-1, the V gene TRBV20-1; D is undetermined. V dropped 5 bases and J dropped 0 bases, with 14 bases sitting between them. The length of the CDR3 is 15 residues. The germline V gene encodes CDR1 DFQATT and CDR2 SNEGSKA (reference sequence). The CDR3 bases are TGCAGTGCTGGACCGTCCTTGGGCTCCTACAATGAGCAGTTCTTC. It yields the protein CSAGPSLGSYNEQFF.

This clone was detected ten times or more. The rearrangement uses TRBV20-1 and TRBJ2-1, with TRBD1 matching over 9 bases. This CDR3 contains 14 residues. The trim removed 5 bases at V and 5 bases at J, leaving 7 bases unmatched. Germline CDR1 is DFQATT and CDR2 is SNEGSKA (reference sequence). The CDR3 bases are TGCAGTGCTTGCCGGGACAGGGCGGACAATGAGCAGTTCTTC. It yields the protein CSACRDRADNEQFF.

The V gene is TRBV18, the J gene TRBJ2-4; D gene ambiguous. The CDR3 is 15 amino acids. Germline CDR1 reads KGHSH; CDR2 reads LQKENI. V was cut by 1 base and J by 2 bases, with 9 bases left in between. The CDR3 loop is CASSPRSASKNIQYF. The CDR3, as DNA: TGTGCCAGCTCACCACGAAGCGCCTCCAAAAACATTCAGTACTTC.

This clone was seen many times. The chain recombines TRBV11-3 with TRBJ1-1; possible D gene TRBD1, 5 bases. There are 15 residues in the CDR3. Germline V gene sequence: CDR1 SGHNT, CDR2 YENEEA. The germline V and J ends were trimmed by 1 base and 7 bases, with 16 bases remaining between them. CDR3 coding DNA: TGTGCCAGCAGCTTAGGGGGGATAACGCGCAGTGAAGCTTTCTTT. Translating gives CASSLGGITRSEAFF.

This clone was observed many times. The chain uses TRBV5-6 and TRBJ2-7; 8 nucleotides agree with TRBD2. CDR1 is SGHDT, CDR2 YYEEEE, per germline. The CDR3 spans 15 residues. Unmatched junction bases numbered 12, after V lost 1 base and J lost 9 bases. DNA for the CDR3: TGTGCCAGCAGCTTGAGGGGATATAGCGGGGTTGCGCAGTACTTC. Translated: CASSLRGYSGVAQYF.

At least ten counts were recorded for this clone. V gene TRBV11-3 combines with J gene TRBJ2-2; unclear D gene. The CDR3 runs 14 residues. CDR1 and CDR2 from the germline V gene are SGHNT and YENEEA. The V end was cut by 7 bases, the J end by 5 bases, with 14 bases between. The CDR3 region has the DNA TGTGCCAGCACCCAAACCCCAAATACCGGGGAGCTGTTTTTT. It specifies CASTQTPNTGELFF. The variable domain in full, with the rest retrieved from reference TRBV11-3 and TRBJ2-2, is EAGVVQSPRYKIIEKKQPVAFWCNPISGHNTLYWYLQNLGQGPELLIRYENEEAVDDSQLPKDRFSAERLKGVDSTLKIQPAELGDSAVYLCASTQTPNTGELFFGEGSRLTVL.

About this clone itself: A much larger clone differs from this one at a single base, so this may be a read error. The CDR3 DNA reads TGTGCCGGCAGTGAAGTCCTGGGAGGGCAAGAGACCCAGTACTTC. It encodes CAGSEVLGGQETQYF. The chain has TRBV2 and TRBJ2-5; 7 bases are a match to TRBD2. There are 15 residues in the CDR3. Looked up from germline, CDR1 is SNHLY and CDR2 is FYNNEI.

This clone was counted a single time. One end of the junction fails to match germline, which may point to a read error. The chain joins TRBV11-2 to TRBJ2-7, with TRBD2 as a possible D gene (6 bases). The length of the CDR3 is 13 residues. Germline-derived CDR1 and CDR2 are SGHAT and FQNNGV. The CDR3 here is CASILAVSYEQYF. As DNA, the CDR3 is TGTGCCAGCATCTTAGCGGTGTCCTACGAGCAGTACTTC.

This clone was seen many times. V is TRBV2 and J is TRBJ2-1, with D perhaps matching TRBD2 (5 bases). The CDR3 consists of 14 residues. V dropped 4 bases and J dropped 8 bases, with 15 bases sitting between them. The germline CDR1 and CDR2 sequences are SNHLY and FYNNEI. This chain's CDR3 is CASSVLYEGDEQFF. CDR3 coding DNA: TGTGCCAGCAGTGTTCTGTATGAGGGCGATGAGCAGTTCTTC.

V is TRBV6-1 and J is TRBJ2-7; D is possibly TRBD2 (5 bases). Germline V lookup: CDR1 MNHNS, CDR2 SASEGT. Trimming removed 2 bases from V and 4 bases from J, with 21 bases in between. The CDR3 is 17 residues long. CDR3 nucleotides: TGTGCCAGCAGTGAAATCCAGCGGTATGCCTCCCCTTACGAGCAGTACTTC. Protein product: CASSEIQRYASPYEQYF.

About this clone: This CDR3 fails to terminate in the conserved phenylalanine or tryptophan, so it likely reflects a read error. The chain couples TRBV20-1 to TRBJ1-2, with D possibly being TRBD1 (5 bases). Trimming left V 3 bases short and J 5 bases short, with 13 bases between. This CDR3 has 13 residues. The germline V gene encodes CDR1 DFQATT and CDR2 SNEGSKA (reference sequence). The CDR3 nucleotides are TGCAGTGCTAGTACTGGGGCAAAATATGGCTACACCTCC. Translation gives CSASTGAKYGYTS.

As concerns this clone: Mismatch with germline at one junction end may stem from a read error. The chain is built from TRBV7-2 and TRBJ1-5; D may be TRBD1 (6 bases). Germline CDR1 and CDR2: SGHTA and FQGNSA. The CDR3 covers 12 residues. The CDR3, as DNA: TGTGTCAGCAGCCACAGGGCGGGGCCCCAGCATTTT. Amino acid sequence: CVSSHRAGPQHF.

This clone was detected many times. The rearrangement uses TRBV20-1 and TRBJ2-7, with TRBD1 matching 7 bases. Germline V gene lookup returns CDR1 DFQATT and CDR2 SNEGSKA (reference sequence). This CDR3 spans 12 amino acids. The V segment lost 2 bases and the J segment 5 bases; nucleotides outside the gene matches: 3. Written as DNA, the CDR3 is TGCAGTGCTAGAATGCAGGGGGACGAGCAGTACTTC. Translation: CSARMQGDEQYF.

This clone was seen at least ten times. The same CDR3 arises from other DNA sequences in this sample as well. The chain uses TRBV25-1 and TRBJ1-2, with no clear D. The CDR3 contains 12 residues. In germline, CDR1 is MGHDK, CDR2 SYGVNS. V dropped 2 bases and J dropped 8 bases, with 9 bases sitting between them. CDR3 in DNA: TGTGCCAGCAGTGAAATGGGTTCGGGCTACACCTTC. This gives the protein CASSEMGSGYTF.

In its sample, this clone ranks as medium-sized. The chain links TRBV5-1 to TRBJ1-6; a weak D match, TRBD1 (5 bases). Germline-derived CDR1 and CDR2 are SGHRS and YFSETQ. The CDR3 contains 13 residues. The germline V and J ends were trimmed by 1 base and 10 bases, with 9 bases remaining between them. The CDR3 sequence is CASSLTGESPLHF. CDR3 coding DNA: TGCGCCAGCAGCTTGACGGGGGAATCACCCCTCCACTTT. The full variable domain, in which reference TRBV5-1 and TRBJ1-6 provide the parts outside the CDR3, is KAGVTQTPRYLIKTRGQQVTLSCSPISGHRSVSWYQQTPGQGLQFLFEYFSETQRNKGNFPGRFSGRQFSNSRSEMNVSTLELGDSALYLCASSLTGESPLHFGNGTRLTVT.

This clone was detected ten times or more. The sample holds other DNA sequences that translate to the same CDR3. The V and J genes are TRBV11-1 and TRBJ2-6, with D unclear. Trimming left V 5 bases short and J 3 bases short, with 20 bases between. This CDR3 is built from 18 residues. In germline, CDR1 is SGHAT, CDR2 FQDESV (reference sequence). The CDR3 spells CASSPRPVKVDGANVLTF. In DNA form, the CDR3 reads TGTGCCAGCAGCCCCCGGCCGGTCAAAGTCGATGGGGCCAACGTCCTGACTTTC.